This entry features one T cell receptor (beta chain) sequence. Germline CDR1 KGHSH, CDR2 LQKENI. The CDR3 loop spans 14 amino acids. Trimming pared 2 bases from V and 4 bases from J, leaving 11 bases between. Sequenced by immunoSEQ multiplex PCR; TCRdb stores in-frame clones only, minus some. There are some 120,000 clones in the sample; around three quarters occur only once, and approximately 11% lies in the top ten. This sample was taken from a study of blood T cell repertoires in COVID-19. The rearrangement uses TRBV18 and TRBJ1-1; no reliable D call. The TCR originated in a human donor in a cohort sampled during active COVID-19. Sequencing was performed on peripheral blood. The CDR3 is CASSPRVGSTEAFF. For the CDR3, the DNA is TGTGCCAGCTCACCAAGGGTTGGGAGCACTGAAGCTTTCTTT. Looking up the rest from reference TRBV18 and TRBJ1-1 gives the full variable domain: NAGVMQNPRHLVRRRGQEARLRCSPMKGHSHVYWYRQLPEEGLKFMVYLQKENIIDESGMPKERFSAEFPKEGPSILRIQQVVRGDSAAYFCASSPRVGSTEAFFGQGTRLTVV.